The 20 T cell receptor beta chains listed next were all sequenced from one sample in a study of T cells after yellow fever vaccination. TCRdb re-called the 5' RACE reads through MiXCR, storing one row per CDR3 protein. The sample records 250,000 to 350,000 distinct CDR3 sequences, around 6.8% being singletons. Here the sequenced sample was PBMCs, taken about 41 days after the first yellow fever vaccination. All receptors derive from a man between 18 and 35 years old who received the YFV17D yellow fever vaccine.

In its sample, this clonotype was seen a few times. V is TRBV20-1 and J is TRBJ1-1; unclear D gene. Between the trimmed V and J ends, which lost 5 bases and 5 bases, there was a span of 9 bases. The V gene's germline CDR1 is DFQATT and CDR2 SNEGSKA (reference sequence). The CDR3 has 11 amino acids. CDR3 loop: CSASTATEAFF. CDR3 DNA: TGCAGTGCTTCGACGGCAACTGAAGCTTTCTTT.

This clonotype was counted only a few times. CDR3 nucleotides: TGTGCTAGTTCCGGGACAGGGGGCTGGGATACGCAGTATTTT. This gives the protein CASSGTGGWDTQYF. The chain is built from TRBV12-5 and TRBJ2-3, with 12 bases lining up with TRBD1. Per the germline V gene, CDR1 is LGHNT and CDR2 is FRNRAP. This CDR3 region has 14 residues. J was trimmed by 6 bases and V by 8 bases; bases with no gene match: 6.

The gene calls are TRBV18 and TRBJ1-2; 10 nucleotides align to TRBD1. Germline-derived CDR1 and CDR2 are KGHSH and LQKENI. After removal of 4 bases from V and 8 bases from J, the junction contained 7 bases not matched to a gene. This CDR3 region has 14 residues. Here the CDR3 DNA reads TGTGCCAGCTCACTTGACAGGGGGCCGGCGGGCTACACCTTC. Protein product: CASSLDRGPAGYTF.

This clonotype was seen ten or more times. The rearrangement links TRBV7-2 to TRBJ2-6, with no clear D. The CDR3 has 14 residues. Germline V gene lookup returns CDR1 SGHTA and CDR2 FQGNSA. V gave up 1 base and J gave up 3 bases, with 4 bases separating them. The chain's CDR3 is CASSLDSGANVLTF. In nucleotides, the CDR3 is TGTGCCAGCAGCTTAGACAGTGGGGCCAACGTCCTGACTTTC.

The V gene is TRBV5-1, the J gene TRBJ2-7, with D unclear. The germline CDR1 and CDR2 sequences are SGHRS and YFSETQ. Trimming removed 7 bases at V and 2 bases at J, with 13 bases between. This CDR3 comprises 13 residues. CDR3 nucleotide sequence: TGCGCCAGCGGGCTCGGCAGCACCTACGAGCAGTACTTC. Protein product: CASGLGSTYEQYF.

V is TRBV20-1 and J is TRBJ2-1; D possibly matches TRBD1 or TRBD2 (5 bases each). Trimming removed 5 bases at V and 6 bases at J, with 17 bases between. The CDR3 consists of 14 residues. Germline values: CDR1 DFQATT, CDR2 SNEGSKA (reference sequence). CDR3 in amino acids: CSAPRDPAVNEQFF. Written as DNA, the CDR3 is TGCAGTGCTCCCCGGGACCCGGCGGTCAATGAGCAGTTCTTC.

This chain uses TRBV20-1 with TRBJ2-1; D not certain. The V end was cut by 2 bases, the J end by 7 bases, with 9 bases between. CDR3 length equals 12 residues. In germline, CDR1 is DFQATT, CDR2 SNEGSKA (reference sequence). CDR3 nucleotide sequence: TGCAGTGCTAGACGCAACAGTAATGAGCAGTTCTTC. Residues: CSARRNSNEQFF.

The chain links TRBV7-9 to TRBJ2-7; 8 nucleotides line up with TRBD1. CDR3 length: 17 residues. V lost 5 bases and J lost 3; bases outside the gene matches: 15. Germline-derived CDR1 and CDR2 are SEHNR and FQNEAQ (reference sequence). CDR3 nucleotide sequence: TGTGCCAGCAGCCCCGGGGCCGGACAGGGATCCAACTACGAGCAGTACGTC. This encodes CASSPGAGQGSNYEQYV.

The gene calls are TRBV4-2 and TRBJ2-1; TRBD2 agrees at 7 bases. This CDR3 has 17 amino acids. With V trimmed by 2 bases and J by 8 bases, 15 bases remained unmatched. The germline V gene encodes CDR1 LGHNA and CDR2 YNFKEQ. The CDR3 nucleotides read TGTGCCAGCAGCCAACGATCGGGAACTAGCGCTTGGGATGAGCAGTTCTTC. This sequence encodes CASSQRSGTSAWDEQFF.

This clonotype showed up just a few times. The chain couples TRBV9 to TRBJ1-4; D ambiguous. The length of the CDR3 is 14 residues. Germline loops: CDR1 SGDLS, CDR2 YYNGEE. Between the trimmed V and J ends, which lost 0 bases and 4 bases, there was a span of 7 bases. The CDR3 DNA reads TGTGCCAGCAGCGTAGGGCAGCGTAATGAAAAACTGTTTTTT. Protein product: CASSVGQRNEKLFF.

J is TRBJ2-7 and V is TRBV3-1; perhaps TRBD2 as D (6 bases). There are 14 residues in the CDR3. Trimming stripped 2 bases from V and 6 bases from J, with 14 bases between. In germline, CDR1 is LGHDT, CDR2 YNNKEL (reference sequence). The CDR3 reads CASSQRGGAPEQYF. The CDR3 DNA is TGTGCCAGCAGCCAAAGAGGAGGGGCCCCCGAGCAGTACTTC.

This clonotype has at least ten counts. The chain uses TRBV7-2 and TRBJ1-6; TRBD1 matches 8 bases. Unmatched junction bases numbered 9, after V lost 4 bases and J lost 7 bases. Looked up from germline, CDR1 is SGHTA and CDR2 is FQGNSA. The CDR3 has 16 amino acids. DNA for the CDR3: TGTGCCAGCAGCTCTCGGGGAGACAGGGGAAATTCACCCCTCCACTTT. Amino acids: CASSSRGDRGNSPLHF. The full variable domain, completed using reference TRBV7-2 and TRBJ1-6, is GAGVSQSPSNKVTEKGKDVELRCDPISGHTALYWYRQSLGQGLEFLIYFQGNSAPDKSGLPSDRFSAERTGGSVSTLTIQRTQQEDSAVYLCASSSRGDRGNSPLHFGNGTRLTVT.

In this sample, this clonotype turned up many times. This sequence joins TRBV7-8 and TRBJ2-4; D gene ambiguous. Germline lookup yields CDR1 SGHVS and CDR2 FQNEAQ. V shed 2 bases and J shed 0 bases, with 14 bases lying between them. The CDR3 has 17 residues. DNA for the CDR3: TGTGCCAGCAGCTTAACACTAACAGCCCTAGCCAAAAACATTCAGTACTTC. Amino acid sequence: CASSLTLTALAKNIQYF. Filled out from reference TRBV7-8 and TRBJ2-4, the complete variable domain reads GAGVSQSPRYKVAKRGQDVALRCDPISGHVSLFWYQQALGQGPEFLTYFQNEAQLDKSGLPSDRFFAERPEGSVSTLKIQRTQQEDSAVYLCASSLTLTALAKNIQYFGAGTRLSVL.

The sample holds many counts of this clonotype. The chain carries TRBV2 and TRBJ2-5, with D tentatively TRBD2 (6 bases). Germline values: CDR1 SNHLY, CDR2 FYNNEI. With 4 bases removed from V and 4 bases from J, the gap between germline ends came to 13 bases. This CDR3 region has 14 residues. Here the CDR3 reads CASSASGGVETQYF. The CDR3 region has the DNA TGTGCCAGCAGTGCATCCGGGGGAGTAGAGACCCAGTACTTC. The full variable domain, its missing parts supplied by reference TRBV2 and TRBJ2-5, is EPEVTQTPSHQVTQMGQEVILRCVPISNHLYFYWYRQILGQKVEFLVSFYNNEISEKSEIFDDQFSVERPDGSNFTLKIRSTKLEDSAMYFCASSASGGVETQYFGPGTRLLVL.

V and J are TRBV7-2 and TRBJ2-7; TRBD1 agrees at 7 bases. CDR3 length: 15 residues. The J segment lost 2 bases and the V segment lost 2 bases, leaving 6 bases of the junction unmatched. The germline CDR1 and CDR2 sequences are SGHTA and FQGNSA. CDR3 nucleotides: TGTGCCAGCAGCTTAATCGAGACAGGGCCCTACGAGCAGTACTTC. Translated, it gives CASSLIETGPYEQYF.

The genes are TRBV11-2 and TRBJ2-5, with 11 bases matching TRBD2. Germline V gene data show CDR1 as SGHAT and CDR2 as FQNNGV. CDR3 size: 15 residues. The trim removed 5 bases at V and 4 bases at J, leaving 6 bases unmatched. The chain's CDR3 is CASSPTSGGGETQYF. The CDR3 DNA follows: TGTGCCAGCAGCCCCACTAGCGGGGGCGGAGAGACCCAGTACTTC.

This clonotype was recorded at least ten times. The chain joins TRBV3-1 to TRBJ1-4; unclear D gene. The germline CDR1 and CDR2 sequences are LGHDT and YNNKEL (reference sequence). The CDR3 is made up of 19 amino acids. Deletions cut 1 base from V and 0 bases from J, with 18 bases between. The CDR3 DNA reads TGTGCCAGCAGCCAAGTTTTTTCGGGAAGAACGACAACTAATGAAAAACTGTTTTTT. It is translated as CASSQVFSGRTTTNEKLFF.

This clonotype was detected many times. J is TRBJ2-1 and V is TRBV7-2; 7 bases fit TRBD1. V was pared by 5 bases and J by 9 bases, with 7 bases of the junction left unmatched. The V gene's germline CDR1 is SGHTA and CDR2 FQGNSA. The CDR3 consists of 13 residues. The CDR3 sequence: CASSRGQVGEQFF. As DNA, the CDR3 is TGTGCCAGCAGCCGAGGACAGGTTGGTGAGCAGTTCTTC.

This clonotype occurred a few times. The chain recombines TRBV7-2 with TRBJ2-3, with 9 bases aligning to TRBD2. Germline V gives CDR1 SGHTA, CDR2 FQGNSA. V was clipped by 2 bases and J by 6 bases; unmatched bases: 9. This CDR3 has 16 residues. As DNA, the CDR3 is TGTGCCAGCAGCTTAATGAGGCTAGCGGGGTCGGATACGCAGTATTTT. This gives the protein CASSLMRLAGSDTQYF.

This clonotype was observed a few times. The V and J genes are TRBV27 and TRBJ1-1, with 7 bases that match TRBD1. V lost 4 bases, J lost 3 bases, and 5 bases stayed unmatched. Germline-derived CDR1 and CDR2 are MNHEY and SMNVEV (reference sequence). This CDR3 is 14 amino acids long. CDR3 sequence reads: CASSSPGGYTEAFF. The CDR3 region has the DNA TGTGCCAGCAGTTCCCCAGGGGGGTACACTGAAGCTTTCTTT.